The source of this T cell receptor (beta chain) is a study of blood T cell repertoires in COVID-19. For the study at large: Some COVID-19 samples were acute and others convalescent; all came from the United States, Italy and Spain.

V gave up 4 bases and J gave up 8 bases, with 13 bases separating them. The CDR3 loop spans 14 amino acids. Looked up from germline, CDR1 is SGHRS and CDR2 is YFSETQ. Clones were sequenced by immunoSEQ multiplex PCR, and TCRdb holds only the in-frame ones, with some missing. Seen here are some 180,000 clones, about 80% observed once, and the top ten hold approximately 9%. Sequencing input: peripheral blood. The chain joins TRBV5-1 to TRBJ1-6; maybe TRBD1 (5 bases). This receptor was taken from a woman between 50 and 59 years old with active or convalescent COVID-19. The CDR3 protein is CASSQSGGDSPLHF. The CDR3, as DNA: TGCGCCAGCAGCCAGTCAGGAGGGGATTCACCCCTCCACTTT. The full variable domain, its missing parts supplied by reference TRBV5-1 and TRBJ1-6, is KAGVTQTPRYLIKTRGQQVTLSCSPISGHRSVSWYQQTPGQGLQFLFEYFSETQRNKGNFPGRFSGRQFSNSRSEMNVSTLELGDSALYLCASSQSGGDSPLHFGNGTRLTVT.